The TCR beta chain under discussion was sequenced for a study of cytomegalovirus exposure and HLA in healthy donors. At the time of sampling, donors were nominally healthy, though unrecorded immune exposures were likely. The PCR was carried out with 60 Vbeta primers and 13 Jbeta primers. This table comes from immunoSEQ multiplex PCR, and its TCRdb copy is limited to in-frame clones, with some not included. In the table there are over 200,000 clones, 82% of which are singletons. Losses at the gene ends were 1 base for V and 10 bases for J; bases not matched to a gene: 9. There are 15 residues in the CDR3. Germline CDR1 and CDR2: SGHAT and FQDESV (reference sequence). Whole-study results and caveats: Because they were indistinguishable, some V segments, including TRBV6-2 and TRBV6-3, were excluded. A later analysis linked a missense variant in DCLRE1C to the trimming of TCR beta V and J genes.

To note about this clone: The antigen is not known.

This sequence originates from a woman in her thirties or forties in good health and CMV-seropositive. J is TRBJ2-7 and V is TRBV11-1; 11 bases are shared with TRBD1. The sequenced sample consisted of PBMCs. CDR3: CASSLGTGGSIDQYF. In DNA form, the CDR3 reads TGTGCCAGCAGCTTAGGGACAGGGGGCTCCATCGACCAGTACTTC.